These 20 T cell receptor beta chains were all obtained from the same sample, sequenced in a study of shared clonotypes between healthy human individuals (dated by TCRdb to 2020 to 2022). CD8 naive samples were CD45RO-negative cells positively selected for CCR7, giving a CD45RA+CCR7+ population that excluded TemRA cells. The library was obtained by the immunoSEQ multiplex PCR assay. The clones in this table, taken by TCRdb from immuneACCESS, are in-frame only. Not every clone is retained; where verified, under half of the shortfall comes from an unresolved V gene, and the cause of the rest is unknown. The sample yields around 1,900,000 clones; around 95% were counted once. The ten largest clones add up to around 1.7% of the sample. Sequenced material: naive CD8+ T cells from PBMCs. Read against the paper, the sample's cell subset or site label means: CD45RA+CCR7+. The source of these receptors is a man between 18 and 29 years old in good health. Some clones in this sample may be carry-over from other donors' samples.

The CDR3 nucleotides are TGTGCCAGCAGCGCAAAGTGGCAGGGTGGCGAGACCCAGTACTTC. Translating it yields CASSAKWQGGETQYF. The J gene is TRBJ2-5, the V gene TRBV7-9; D may be TRBD1 (5 bases). V was cut by 5 bases and J by 5 bases, with 18 bases left in between. This CDR3 contains 15 residues. Germline V gene lookup returns CDR1 SEHNR and CDR2 FQNEAQ (reference sequence).

V is TRBV27 and J is TRBJ2-2; D is unclear. The CDR3 sequence is 14 residues long. V lost 5 bases and J lost 1, with 8 bases in between. From germline, CDR1 is MNHEY and CDR2 SMNVEV (reference sequence). The CDR3 bases are TGTGCCAGCAGTGGCTACAGGAACACCGGGGAGCTGTTTTTT. It specifies CASSGYRNTGELFF.

The V gene is TRBV4-1, the J gene TRBJ2-7; D perhaps matches TRBD1 (5 bases). V was shortened by 0 bases and J by 4 bases, with 16 bases between the two germline ends. This CDR3 has 16 amino acids. CDR1 MGHRA and CDR2 YSYEKL come from the germline V gene. CDR3 region: CASSQDGAPVPYEQYF. CDR3 coding DNA: TGCGCCAGCAGCCAAGATGGGGCACCGGTTCCGTACGAGCAGTACTTC.

V is TRBV19 and J is TRBJ1-1, with D possibly being TRBD1 (5 bases). CDR1 LNHDA and CDR2 SQIVND come from the germline V gene (reference sequence). Trimming pared 9 bases from V and 5 bases from J, leaving 16 bases between. CDR3 length equals 13 residues. This CDR3 is CASATGGWTEAFF. Written as DNA, the CDR3 is TGTGCCAGCGCAACTGGGGGATGGACTGAAGCTTTCTTT. Full variable domain (outside the CDR3, taken from reference TRBV19 and TRBJ1-1): DGGITQSPKYLFRKEGQNVTLSCEQNLNHDAMYWYRQDPGQGLRLIYYSQIVNDFQKGDIAEGYSVSREKKESFPLTVTSAQKNPTAFYLCASATGGWTEAFFGQGTRLTVV.

The chain links TRBV11-3 to TRBJ2-6; D gene ambiguous. The CDR3 sequence is 14 residues long. The V gene lost 4 bases and the J gene lost 4 bases, with 8 bases spanning the gap. Germline CDR1 reads SGHNT; CDR2 reads YENEEA. The CDR3, as DNA: TGTGCCAGCAGCTCCCGTGGAGGGGCCAACGTCCTGACTTTC. It translates to CASSSRGGANVLTF.

The CDR3 DNA is TGTGCCAGCAGTTTGGTCCGTCAGGGGCCCAGGAACACTGAAGCTTTCTTT. Protein: CASSLVRQGPRNTEAFF. The J gene is TRBJ1-1, the V gene TRBV27; D is perhaps TRBD1 (6 bases). This CDR3 is built from 17 residues. V was pared by 3 bases and J by 1 base, with 18 bases between. Germline V CDR1 and CDR2: MNHEY, SMNVEV (reference sequence).

V usage is TRBV27 and J usage is TRBJ2-7; the match to TRBD2 covers 7 bases. The CDR3 runs to 15 residues. CDR1 and CDR2 from the germline V gene are MNHEY and SMNVEV (reference sequence). V shed 3 bases, J shed 3 bases, and the junction held 8 bases outside the gene matches. CDR3 DNA: TGTGCCAGCAGTTTGGCAGGGAGGGGTGGCTACGAGCAGTACTTC. Residues: CASSLAGRGGYEQYF.

On this clone itself: Distinct nucleotide sequences in the sample also encode this CDR3. The chain employs TRBV27 and TRBJ2-7; D unresolved. Germline CDR1 reads MNHEY; CDR2 reads SMNVEV (reference sequence). Trimming stripped 2 bases from V and 0 bases from J, with 8 bases between. This CDR3 has 14 residues. The CDR3 is CASSLRASSYEQYF. The CDR3, as DNA: TGTGCCAGCAGTTTAAGGGCCAGCTCCTACGAGCAGTACTTC.

The V call is TRBV27, the J call TRBJ1-2; no clear D gene. The CDR3 sequence is 10 residues long. V lost 10 bases to trimming and J lost 3 bases, with 6 bases between them. CDR1 MNHEY and CDR2 SMNVEV come from the germline V gene (reference sequence). CDR3 region: CATFDYGYTF. In DNA form, the CDR3 reads TGTGCCACCTTTGACTATGGCTACACCTTC.

The genes are TRBV6-1 and TRBJ2-1, with TRBD2 matching 10 bases. This CDR3 is built from 15 residues. The germline V gene encodes CDR1 MNHNS and CDR2 SASEGT. Unmatched junction bases numbered 7, after V lost 7 bases and J lost 4 bases. The CDR3 region is CASNVLLAGYNEQFF. DNA for the CDR3: TGTGCCAGCAACGTATTACTAGCGGGATACAATGAGCAGTTCTTC.

The V call is TRBV7-3, the J call TRBJ2-2; 12 bases are a match to TRBD2. Germline V gives CDR1 SGHTA, CDR2 FQGTGA. The CDR3 totals 16 residues. V lost 3 bases and J lost 6; bases outside the gene matches: 5. The CDR3 loop reads CASSFTGTSGSGELFF. The CDR3 DNA follows: TGTGCCAGCAGCTTCACCGGGACTAGCGGGTCCGGGGAGCTGTTTTTT.

The chain employs TRBV5-5 and TRBJ1-4; 8 positions agree with TRBD1. Germline CDR1 reads SGHKS; CDR2 reads YYEKEE (reference sequence). V gave up 4 bases and J gave up 7 bases; unmatched junction bases: 15. The CDR3 is 17 residues long. Here the CDR3 reads CASSPEGQALRGEKLFF. In DNA, the CDR3 is TGTGCCAGCAGCCCGGAGGGACAGGCTTTAAGGGGTGAAAAACTGTTTTTT. Filled out from reference TRBV5-5 and TRBJ1-4, the complete variable domain reads DAGVTQSPTHLIKTRGQQVTLRCSPISGHKSVSWYQQVLGQGPQFIFQYYEKEERGRGNFPDRFSARQFPNYSSELNVNALLLGDSALYLCASSPEGQALRGEKLFFGSGTQLSVL.

The chain employs TRBV13 and TRBJ2-5, with D maybe TRBD1 (5 bases). Germline V CDR1 and CDR2: PRHDT, FYEKMQ (reference sequence). This CDR3 has 14 residues. V dropped 4 bases and J dropped 5 bases, with 14 bases sitting between them. The CDR3 nucleotides are TGTGCCAGCAGCTGGGGCAGGGCCGTGGAGACCCAGTACTTC. Translating gives CASSWGRAVETQYF.

The CDR3 bases are TGTGCCAGCAGTGATCCGGCAGGGGCGTCCTACGAGCAGTACTTC. It specifies CASSDPAGASYEQYF. The chain carries TRBV25-1 and TRBJ2-7, with a tentative D call TRBD1 (6 bases). The CDR3 covers 15 residues. Germline lookup yields CDR1 MGHDK and CDR2 SYGVNS. V lost 3 bases and J lost 1, with 13 bases in between.

The J gene is TRBJ2-7, the V gene TRBV6-5; possibly TRBD1 for D (6 bases). The CDR3 has 13 amino acids. CDR1 is MNHEY and CDR2 is SVGAGI in the germline V gene. The V gene lost 6 bases and the J gene lost 1 base, with 10 bases spanning the gap. The chain's CDR3 is CASRGALSYEQYF. The CDR3 DNA reads TGTGCCAGCAGGGGGGCCTTATCCTACGAGCAGTACTTC.

This sequence joins TRBV19 and TRBJ1-5, with 9 bases aligning to TRBD1. Germline lookup yields CDR1 LNHDA and CDR2 SQIVND (reference sequence). The J segment lost 6 bases and the V segment lost 4 bases, leaving 10 bases of the junction unmatched. The CDR3 runs 16 residues. CDR3 DNA sequence: TGTGCCAGTAGTACAGCCGGGACAGGGTATATTCAGCCCCAGCATTTT. The encoded protein is CASSTAGTGYIQPQHF.

The V and J genes are TRBV29-1 and TRBJ2-1, with 11 positions matching TRBD2. Germline CDR1 reads SQVTM; CDR2 reads ANQGSEA. This CDR3 spans 16 amino acids. V gave up 1 base and J gave up 10 bases; unmatched junction bases: 12. The chain's CDR3 is CSVEGKIAGGQWEQFF. The CDR3 DNA is TGCAGCGTTGAAGGGAAGATAGCGGGAGGGCAGTGGGAGCAGTTCTTC.

V and J are TRBV15 and TRBJ1-4; D is uncertain. The V gene's germline CDR1 is LNHNV and CDR2 YYDKDF (reference sequence). Trimming took off 8 bases at V and 4 bases at J, with 14 bases between the two ends. This CDR3 comprises 14 residues. CDR3 DNA sequence: TGTGCCACCGGGAGAGTAGGGAGTAATGAAAAACTGTTTTTT. Translating it yields CATGRVGSNEKLFF.

This chain joins TRBV5-1 and TRBJ2-7; 7 bases agree with TRBD1. V was clipped by 3 bases and J by 2 bases; unmatched bases: 8. CDR1 and CDR2 from the germline V gene are SGHRS and YFSETQ. The CDR3 totals 15 residues. The DNA of the CDR3 is TGCGCCAGCAGCTGGACCGGGACAGAAACCTACGAGCAGTACTTC. This encodes CASSWTGTETYEQYF.

The chain recombines TRBV7-9 with TRBJ2-3, with 10 bases matching TRBD2. Per the germline V gene, CDR1 is SEHNR and CDR2 is FQNEAQ (reference sequence). Unmatched junction bases numbered 11, after V lost 5 bases and J lost 3 bases. The CDR3 loop spans 17 amino acids. CDR3 nucleotide sequence: TGTGCCAGCAGCGTTCTCGAGCGGGAGGGCCCAACAGATACGCAGTATTTT. Translating gives CASSVLEREGPTDTQYF.